This T cell receptor beta chain was captured by sequencing in a study of T cell repertoires in cytomegalovirus infection. Study summary: CMV epitopes that were recently identified and HLA-C-restricted were used alongside well-studied HLA-B-restricted ones.

Notes on this clonotype: Its specificity is not known.

TCRdb redid the calling of the reads with MiXCR, one entry per CDR3 protein. In the table there are 550,000 to 700,000 distinct CDR3 sequences, approximately 40% of which are singletons. From germline, CDR1 is SGHNT and CDR2 YYREEE (reference sequence). The ends lost 4 bases at V and 3 bases at J; junction bases unmatched: 19. This CDR3 spans 19 amino acids. The V gene is TRBV5-4, the J gene TRBJ1-1, with TRBD1 identical over 9 bases. Sequenced here: cultured PBMCs, sampled from culture after CMV antigen stimulation. The TCR comes from a human donor in good health (CMV status not recorded). Some clones in this sample may be carry-over from other donors' samples. The CDR3 DNA reads as TGTGCCAGCAGCCCAGACCGGGACAGGGCTTATGGTTGGGACACTGAAGCTTTCTTT. Protein product: CASSPDRDRAYGWDTEAFF.